This T cell receptor (beta chain) is from a study of T cells in Graves' hyperthyroidism and ophthalmopathy. Authors of the study amplified TCR beta CDR3 regions from RNA transcripts. HTBI primers drove first-round RT-PCR of the TCR CDR3. Each CDR3 protein gets one entry after TCRdb re-called the multiplex PCR reads with MiXCR. The table shows under 400,000 distinct CDR3 sequences, with 20% to 25% occurring only once. Germline V lookup: CDR1 SGHTA, CDR2 FQGTGA. The junction had 6 bases not matched to a gene; V was cut back by 2 bases and J by 5 bases. This CDR3 contains 15 residues. Concerning this clonotype: Its antigen remains unidentified.

Subjects aged 18 to 65 presented with newly diagnosed hyperthyroidism of less than 2 months' duration. Exclusions: uncontrolled infection, other autoimmune disease, pregnancy, lactation. Study-wide results and limits: Stable hyperthyroidism was told apart from ophthalmopathy by a model built on 13 V-J features. Researchers found most expanded thyroid clonotypes above 0.001 in blood as well.

The sequencing input was blood. The chain is built from TRBV7-3 and TRBJ1-1; TRBD1 aligns across 9 bases. The TCR comes from a woman aged 50 to 60 with Graves' hyperthyroidism. CDR3 sequence (DNA): TGTGCCAGCAGCTTAGGAGGGACAGGGTTTACTGAAGCTTTCTTT. It specifies CASSLGGTGFTEAFF.